Listed here are 10 T cell receptor beta chains from one sample, sequenced in a study of CD8 T cells in ankylosing spondylitis. The study, taken as a whole, reports: It appeared that ankylosing spondylitis blood was characterized by a TCR beta motif of about eight highly homologous variants.

MiXCR, run by TCRdb on the 5' RACE reads, gives a single entry per CDR3 protein. Here the sample spans 220,000 or so distinct CDR3 sequences, about a sixth being singletons. No antigen has been identified for these receptors. Material: blood, either unsorted or a sorted T cell fraction (not recorded which). The source is a male donor with ankylosing spondylitis.

This clonotype was found a few times. This rearrangement joins TRBV4-1 to TRBJ2-2; unclear D gene. Germline CDR1 reads MGHRA; CDR2 reads YSYEKL. This CDR3 region has 14 residues. The V end was cut by 7 bases, the J end by 0 bases, with 9 bases between. The CDR3 sequence is CASTDFANTGELFF. In DNA, the CDR3 is TGCGCCAGCACTGACTTCGCGAACACCGGGGAGCTGTTTTTT.

This clonotype was counted at least ten times. The chain uses TRBV7-9 and TRBJ2-7; 9 nucleotides agree with TRBD1. Germline V gene lookup returns CDR1 SEHNR and CDR2 FQNEAQ (reference sequence). The CDR3 has 15 residues. V lost 4 bases to trimming and J lost 5 bases; unmatched junction nucleotides: 9. In DNA form, the CDR3 reads TGTGCCAGCAGCTCAGACCGGGACAGGGTGGACGAGCAGTACTTC. As protein: CASSSDRDRVDEQYF.

The table lists this clonotype with a few counts. The chain is built from TRBV29-1 and TRBJ1-2; D is unclear. Germline CDR1 is SQVTM and CDR2 is ANQGSEA. The CDR3 consists of 14 residues. Trimming shortened V by 7 bases and J by 1 base, and 16 bases separated the two germline ends. The CDR3 nucleotides are TGCAGCGCTAAAAACTCTACCGTTAACTATGGCTACACCTTC. Protein sequence: CSAKNSTVNYGYTF.

The genes are TRBV7-9 and TRBJ2-7; D gene unclear. V lost 5 bases to trimming and J lost 3 bases, with 11 bases between them. The germline gives CDR1 SEHNR, CDR2 FQNEAQ (reference sequence). CDR3 size: 13 residues. CDR3 sequence (DNA): TGTGCCAGCAGCCCCAACCCTAGCTACGAGCAGTACTTC. Amino acid sequence: CASSPNPSYEQYF.

The sample holds a few counts of this clonotype. The chain has TRBV7-9 and TRBJ2-5, with D uncertain. Trimming took off 0 bases at V and 1 base at J, with 12 bases between the two ends. This CDR3 comprises 16 residues. Germline V gene data show CDR1 as SEHNR and CDR2 as FQNEAQ (reference sequence). CDR3: CASSLAHLTPQETQYF. The CDR3 DNA is TGTGCCAGCAGCTTAGCGCACCTAACCCCCCAAGAGACCCAGTACTTC.

Comments on this clonotype: A read error may account for a junction end that differs from germline. V usage is TRBV12-3 or TRBV12-4 and J usage is TRBJ1-3, with D perhaps matching TRBD1 (6 bases). The CDR3 has 13 amino acids. The CDR3 here is CASRDSWGNIIYF. DNA for the CDR3: TGTGCCAGCAGGGACAGTTGGGGAAACATCATATATTTT.

V is TRBV27 and J is TRBJ2-3, with unresolved D. The germline gives CDR1 MNHEY, CDR2 SMNVEV (reference sequence). The CDR3 covers 14 residues. V was pared by 5 bases and J by 0 bases, with 9 bases between. This CDR3 is CASSRIGSTDTQYF. The CDR3 DNA is TGTGCCAGCAGTCGGATCGGGAGCACAGATACGCAGTATTTT.

The CDR3 region has the DNA TGTGCCAGCAGTAGGACAGGGGAGAGCAATCAGCCCCAGCATTTT. It codes for CASSRTGESNQPQHF. The V call is TRBV27, the J call TRBJ1-5; 9 bases align to TRBD1. Trimming at V came to 5 bases and at J to 1 base, leaving 3 bases not matched to a gene. Germline V gene sequence: CDR1 MNHEY, CDR2 SMNVEV (reference sequence). There are 15 residues in the CDR3.

This clonotype was picked up many times. CDR3 residues: CSARASGSYEQYF. DNA of the CDR3: TGCAGTGCTAGGGCTAGCGGGAGCTACGAGCAGTACTTC. This chain joins TRBV20-1 and TRBJ2-7, with TRBD2 matching over 10 bases. Germline V gives CDR1 DFQATT, CDR2 SNEGSKA (reference sequence). The trim removed 3 bases at V and 3 bases at J, leaving 2 bases unmatched. The CDR3 spans 13 residues.

The rearrangement joins TRBV12-5 to TRBJ2-2; D is possibly TRBD1 (6 bases). V dropped 6 bases and J dropped 1 base, with 9 bases sitting between them. The CDR3 covers 14 residues. Per the germline V gene, CDR1 is LGHNT and CDR2 is FRNRAP. The CDR3 sequence is CASGSGQNTGELFF. The CDR3 nucleotides read TGTGCTAGTGGATCGGGACAGAACACCGGGGAGCTGTTTTTT.